The 27 T cell receptor beta chains given below trace back to one sample, sequenced in a study of shared clonotypes between healthy human individuals. Naive CD8 cells lacked CD45RO and underwent positive selection for CCR7, leaving out terminally differentiated effector memory CD45RA+ cells. Sequenced by immunoSEQ multiplex PCR; TCRdb stores in-frame clones only, minus some. This table has almost 700,000 clones, about 92% appearing once. Sequencing input: naive CD8+ T cells sorted from blood. Receptors originate from a man aged 25 to 40 in good health.

The genes are TRBV29-1 and TRBJ2-7; 11 nucleotides agree with TRBD1. This CDR3 has 15 amino acids. V lost 6 bases, J lost 7 bases, and 14 bases stayed unmatched. CDR1 and CDR2 from the germline V gene are SQVTM and ANQGSEA. CDR3 loop: CSVEDRGLPNGEQYF. DNA of the CDR3: TGCAGCGTAGAGGACAGGGGGCTACCCAACGGGGAGCAGTACTTC.

This chain links TRBV7-8 with TRBJ2-1, with 9 bases fitting TRBD2. Germline V lookup: CDR1 SGHVS, CDR2 FQNEAQ. J lost 4 bases, V lost 3 bases, and 10 bases had no gene match. This CDR3 is 17 amino acids long. CDR3 residues: CASSFRVFGLAYNEQFF. In nucleotides, the CDR3 is TGTGCCAGCAGCTTTAGAGTATTTGGACTAGCGTACAATGAGCAGTTCTTC.

The chain couples TRBV7-9 to TRBJ2-5; D unclear. Deletions cut 4 bases from V and 1 base from J, with 16 bases between. Germline V gene lookup returns CDR1 SEHNR and CDR2 FQNEAQ (reference sequence). The CDR3 loop spans 16 amino acids. CDR3 coding DNA: TGTGCCAGCAGCTCTCCACCGCCGGCAGTCCAAGAGACCCAGTACTTC. The encoded protein is CASSSPPPAVQETQYF.

This clone occurred a few times. This chain joins TRBV28 and TRBJ1-5; D uncertain. Trimming cost V 4 bases and J 5 bases, with 18 bases left between them. The CDR3 has 16 residues. Germline CDR1 and CDR2: MDHEN and SYDVKM. CDR3 bases: TGTGCCAGCAGTTCCCCGGTGCGTGTTCGCGATCAGCCCCAGCATTTT. Translated, it gives CASSSPVRVRDQPQHF.

The chain combines TRBV13 with TRBJ2-7; D gene unclear. The CDR3 is 14 residues long. Germline CDR1 PRHDT, CDR2 FYEKMQ (reference sequence). Trimming cost V 2 bases and J 3 bases, with 11 bases left between them. CDR3 sequence (DNA): TGTGCCAGCAGCTTACCCAGCGTAAGCTACGAGCAGTACTTC. Translation: CASSLPSVSYEQYF.

This clone appeared once. This rearrangement joins TRBV5-1 to TRBJ2-7; D uncertain. The ends were cut back, 4 bases at V and 4 bases at J, with 15 bases in the middle. In germline, CDR1 is SGHRS, CDR2 YFSETQ. CDR3 length equals 14 residues. CDR3 amino acids: CASSVSTAGYEQYF. DNA for the CDR3: TGCGCCAGCAGCGTGTCTACGGCCGGATACGAGCAGTACTTC.

Only one count was recorded for this clone. This rearrangement joins TRBV4-1 to TRBJ2-4; the D is unclear. Germline-derived CDR1 and CDR2 are MGHRA and YSYEKL. This CDR3 region has 13 residues. The V gene lost 4 bases and the J gene lost 8 bases, with 12 bases spanning the gap. This chain's CDR3 is CASSRGPWDIQYF. CDR3 nucleotides: TGCGCCAGCAGCCGGGGTCCCTGGGACATTCAGTACTTC.

This rearrangement joins TRBV4-1 to TRBJ2-7; the D is unclear. The CDR3 extends over 14 amino acids. Germline V gene data show CDR1 as MGHRA and CDR2 as YSYEKL. Trimming pared 0 bases from V and 1 base from J, leaving 7 bases between. This CDR3 reads CASSQDTISYEQYF. The CDR3 DNA sequence: TGCGCCAGCAGCCAAGATACGATATCCTACGAGCAGTACTTC.

The rearrangement links TRBV10-3 to TRBJ2-7; D call uncertain. V lost 2 bases, J lost 1 base, and 12 bases lay in between. There are 15 residues in the CDR3. Germline CDR1 ENHRY, CDR2 SYGVKD. CDR3 in amino acids: CAISEGQAPSYEQYF. The CDR3 bases are TGTGCCATCAGTGAGGGGCAGGCCCCTTCCTACGAGCAGTACTTC.

The rearrangement links TRBV5-1 to TRBJ2-2; TRBD2 matches at 7 bases. The CDR3 is 15 residues long. J was trimmed by 4 bases and V by 4 bases; bases with no gene match: 7. The V gene's germline CDR1 is SGHRS and CDR2 YFSETQ. Here the CDR3 reads CASSPWEGSTGELFF. The CDR3 DNA sequence: TGCGCCAGCAGCCCGTGGGAGGGCAGCACCGGGGAGCTGTTTTTT.

The genes are TRBV19 and TRBJ2-1; D is undetermined. V gave up 5 bases and J gave up 4 bases, with 15 bases separating them. The V gene's germline CDR1 is LNHDA and CDR2 SQIVND (reference sequence). The CDR3 loop spans 15 amino acids. CDR3 sequence: CASSPSTTPYNEQFF. The CDR3 DNA follows: TGTGCCAGTAGTCCCTCTACTACACCTTACAATGAGCAGTTCTTC.

The V gene is TRBV19, the J gene TRBJ2-7; no clear D. Germline V lookup: CDR1 LNHDA, CDR2 SQIVND (reference sequence). V gave up 3 bases and J gave up 3 bases, with 12 bases separating them. The CDR3 has 14 amino acids. The CDR3 loop reads CASSITSVNYEQYF. The CDR3 DNA is TGTGCCAGTAGTATTACCAGCGTCAACTACGAGCAGTACTTC.

CDR3 DNA sequence: TGTGCCAGCAGCCACTCAGAGCACGAGCAGTACTTC. It encodes CASSHSEHEQYF. The chain is built from TRBV16 and TRBJ2-7; D remains unclear. The CDR3 sequence is 12 residues long. Trimming cost V 3 bases and J 5 bases, with 8 bases left between them. CDR1 and CDR2 (germline): KGHSY, FQNENV.

This rearrangement joins TRBV6-5 to TRBJ2-3; 7 nucleotides align to TRBD2. V lost 0 bases, J lost 1 base, and 1 base stayed unmatched. This CDR3 is 15 amino acids long. Germline values: CDR1 MNHEY, CDR2 SVGAGI. The CDR3 loop is CASSYSSGGTDTQYF. CDR3 DNA: TGTGCCAGCAGTTACTCGAGCGGGGGCACAGATACGCAGTATTTT.

This clone has only a few counts. The CDR3 DNA follows: TGTGCCTGGAGCTGGGCTGGCGGGAAAGGAGATACGCAGTATTTT. Protein product: CAWSWAGGKGDTQYF. The rearrangement joins TRBV30 to TRBJ2-3, with D perhaps TRBD2 (6 bases). Germline V gene data show CDR1 as GTSNPN and CDR2 as SVGIG (reference sequence). This CDR3 spans 15 amino acids. V lost 3 bases to trimming and J lost 5 bases, with 18 bases between them.

This clone was picked up one time. V and J are TRBV12-5 and TRBJ2-3; no reliable D call. CDR3 length equals 12 residues. Germline V lookup: CDR1 LGHNT, CDR2 FRNRAP. V lost 5 bases to trimming and J lost 4 bases, with 7 bases between them. The CDR3 region is CASGLSSDTQYF. CDR3 sequence (DNA): TGTGCTAGTGGTCTTTCGTCAGATACGCAGTATTTT.

The V and J genes are TRBV11-1 and TRBJ2-1; D remains unclear. With 1 base removed from V and 4 bases from J, the gap between germline ends came to 17 bases. This CDR3 comprises 17 residues. Germline CDR1 SGHAT, CDR2 FQDESV (reference sequence). In DNA form, the CDR3 reads TGTGCCAGCAGCTTAGGAGACACTAAGACGGTATACAATGAGCAGTTCTTC. Amino acids: CASSLGDTKTVYNEQFF. Based on the CDR3 plus reference TRBV11-1 and TRBJ2-1, the full variable domain is EAEVAQSPRYKITEKSQAVAFWCDPISGHATLYWYRQILGQGPELLVQFQDESVVDDSQLPKDRFSAERLKGVDSTLKIQPAELGDSAMYLCASSLGDTKTVYNEQFFGPGTRLTVL.

The rearrangement uses TRBV19 and TRBJ2-3, with 12 bases identical to TRBD2. Germline V gene lookup returns CDR1 LNHDA and CDR2 SQIVND (reference sequence). The CDR3 extends over 21 amino acids. With V trimmed by 5 bases and J by 2 bases, 20 bases remained unmatched. CDR3 DNA sequence: TGTGCCAGTAGTTTTCCTCCGGGACTAGCGGGCCTGCTCCCCCACACAGATACGCAGTATTTT. Protein: CASSFPPGLAGLLPHTDTQYF.

The chain carries TRBV29-1 and TRBJ2-1; TRBD1 matches at 8 bases. The junction had 10 bases not matched to a gene; V was cut back by 8 bases and J by 7 bases. Per the germline V gene, CDR1 is SQVTM and CDR2 is ANQGSEA. The CDR3 covers 13 residues. The CDR3 coding sequence is TGCAGCCTTAGGACAGGGATTGGAAATGAGCAGTTCTTC. It encodes CSLRTGIGNEQFF.

The rearrangement joins TRBV10-3 to TRBJ2-1; TRBD2 matches 8 bases. The CDR3 is 15 residues long. In germline, CDR1 is ENHRY, CDR2 SYGVKD. With 4 bases clipped from V and 5 bases from J, the junction kept 7 bases outside the gene matches. The CDR3 is CAISGPGLGNNEQFF. DNA of the CDR3: TGTGCCATCAGTGGACCGGGACTAGGGAACAATGAGCAGTTCTTC.

The gene calls are TRBV28 and TRBJ2-7; D call uncertain. The germline gives CDR1 MDHEN, CDR2 SYDVKM. The CDR3 contains 14 residues. Trimming removed 3 bases from V and 5 bases from J, with 14 bases in between. The CDR3, as DNA: TGTGCCAGCAGTTTCGGCATTTCTCTCAACGAGCAGTACTTC. It specifies CASSFGISLNEQYF.

The chain carries TRBV6-1 and TRBJ2-7; 9 bases are a match to TRBD1. From germline, CDR1 is MNHNS and CDR2 SASEGT. The CDR3 has 14 residues. The V and J ends lost 5 bases and 7 bases, in that order; junction bases with no gene match: 9. The CDR3 protein is CASSRFGQGREQYF. CDR3 nucleotides: TGTGCCAGCAGTCGATTCGGACAGGGGAGGGAGCAGTACTTC.

The rearrangement links TRBV19 to TRBJ2-3, with 10 bases fitting TRBD2. CDR1 is LNHDA and CDR2 is SQIVND in the germline V gene (reference sequence). The CDR3 runs to 13 residues. Trimming took 8 bases from V and 4 from J; bases not matched to a gene: 3. The CDR3 protein is CASELAGADTQYF. The CDR3 coding sequence is TGTGCCAGTGAGCTAGCGGGGGCAGATACGCAGTATTTT. The complete variable domain, with remaining parts taken from reference TRBV19 and TRBJ2-3, reads DGGITQSPKYLFRKEGQNVTLSCEQNLNHDAMYWYRQDPGQGLRLIYYSQIVNDFQKGDIAEGYSVSREKKESFPLTVTSAQKNPTAFYLCASELAGADTQYFGPGTRLTVL.

The CDR3 nucleotides are TGTGCCAGCAGTGCTCTCTCGGGAGGGACAGATACGCAGTATTTT. It specifies CASSALSGGTDTQYF. The V call is TRBV2, the J call TRBJ2-3; 8 nucleotides align to TRBD2. CDR3 length equals 15 residues. The V gene's germline CDR1 is SNHLY and CDR2 FYNNEI. Trimming took 4 bases from V and 3 from J; bases not matched to a gene: 6.

The J gene is TRBJ2-7, the V gene TRBV7-2, with TRBD2 matching 9 bases. Germline V gives CDR1 SGHTA, CDR2 FQGNSA. This CDR3 has 14 amino acids. Trimming took 6 bases from V and 3 from J; bases not matched to a gene: 6. The CDR3 here is CASSSGSGGYEQYF. In DNA, the CDR3 is TGTGCCAGCAGTAGCGGGAGCGGGGGCTACGAGCAGTACTTC.

This clone was observed a single time. The chain couples TRBV7-9 to TRBJ2-2; the match to TRBD2 covers 8 bases. Germline CDR1 SEHNR, CDR2 FQNEAQ (reference sequence). The V segment lost 3 bases and the J segment 1 base; nucleotides outside the gene matches: 4. The CDR3 is 16 amino acids. The CDR3 sequence: CASSFITSGNTGELFF. The CDR3 nucleotides read TGTGCCAGCAGCTTCATAACTAGCGGGAACACCGGGGAGCTGTTTTTT.

A few counts support this clone. The CDR3 here is CGTALSYEQYF. The CDR3, as DNA: TGTGGAACGGCACTCTCCTACGAGCAGTACTTC. The gene calls are TRBV28 and TRBJ2-7; D gene ambiguous. CDR3 length: 11 amino acids. Germline-derived CDR1 and CDR2 are MDHEN and SYDVKM. Based on the CDR3 plus reference TRBV28 and TRBJ2-7, the full variable domain is DVKVTQSSRYLVKRTGEKVFLECVQDMDHENMFWYRQDPGLGLRLIYFSYDVKMKEKGDIPEGYSVSREKKERFSLILESASTNQTSMYLCGTALSYEQYFGPGTRLTVT.